Reported below is one TCR beta chain. Antigen: not known. The data were obtained in a study of T cell responses to AZD1222 COVID-19 vaccine. Study outcomes and limitations: Scientists sampled the repertoires only once the peak T cell response had passed.

The data were produced by immunoSEQ multiplex PCR, yet TCRdb's version contains in-frame clones alone and is incomplete. The profile shows roughly 120,000 clones, about four fifths of them singletons. This receptor was taken from an adult in good health. Sequencing was performed on peripheral blood, taken on day 0 of AZD1222 vaccination.

Here the CDR3 reads CASSPPTSWIADTQYF. The CDR3 nucleotides read TGTGCCAGCTCACCACCGACTAGCTGGATCGCAGATACGCAGTATTTT. V gene TRBV18 combines with J gene TRBJ2-3; 7 bases map to TRBD2. The CDR3 loop spans 16 amino acids. Per the germline V gene, CDR1 is KGHSH and CDR2 is LQKENI. Trimming took 0 bases from V and 4 from J; bases not matched to a gene: 7. Variable domain in full (rest from reference TRBV18 and TRBJ2-3): NAGVMQNPRHLVRRRGQEARLRCSPMKGHSHVYWYRQLPEEGLKFMVYLQKENIIDESGMPKERFSAEFPKEGPSILRIQQVVRGDSAAYFCASSPPTSWIADTQYFGPGTRLTVL.